This T cell receptor (beta chain) was retrieved from a study of blood T cell repertoires in COVID-19. Study as a whole: Acute-phase and convalescent COVID-19 samples originated in the United States, Italy and Spain.

Clones were sequenced by immunoSEQ multiplex PCR, and TCRdb holds only the in-frame ones, with some missing. The sample has around 250,000 clones, over 75% seen once. CDR3 length equals 17 residues. V was shortened by 0 bases and J by 4 bases, with 18 bases between the two germline ends. The germline CDR1 and CDR2 sequences are SNHLY and FYNNEI. The clonotype comes from a woman aged 70-85 years with COVID-19, enrolled during active disease. Specimen: peripheral blood. The V gene is TRBV2, the J gene TRBJ1-2; D remains unclear. The CDR3: CASSEAGAKAHFYGYTF. In DNA form, the CDR3 reads TGTGCCAGCAGTGAAGCAGGAGCCAAAGCTCATTTCTATGGCTACACCTTC.